Listed below are T cell receptor beta chains from one sample, sequenced in a study of blood T cell repertoires in COVID-19. This table comes from immunoSEQ multiplex PCR, and its TCRdb copy is limited to in-frame clones, with some not included. The sample carries about 330,000 clones, roughly 90% recorded once. The specimen sequenced was PBMCs or T cells enriched from blood (not recorded which). The receptors come from a woman aged 30 to 39 who had recovered from COVID-19. The CDR3 runs from the conserved cysteine through the conserved F or W. The D gene is left open where the match is weak. Size values are once, few and many counts, or a class for expanded clones, and some rows have none.

>TRBV5-1|once|15|TRBJ1-4|.
TGCGCCAGCAGCTTGGAGCCACAGCCTAATGAAAAACTGTTTTTT
CASSLEPQPNEKLFF
>TRBV7-9|.|13|TRBJ1-2|TRBD1
TGTGCCAGCAGCTCACAGGGGAATCCAGGCTACACCTTC
CASSSQGNPGYTF
>TRBV5-1|.|15|TRBJ1-1|TRBD1
TGCGCCAGCAGCTTGGGAGGGACAGCGAACACTGAAGCTTTCTTT
CASSLGGTANTEAFF
>TRBV28|.|16|TRBJ2-5|TRBD2
TGTGCCAGCAGGCTCACGGCAGCGGGGGGGCGAGAGACCCAGTACTTC
CASRLTAAGGRETQYF
>TRBV19|.|15|TRBJ2-1|TRBD2
TGTGCCAGTAGTAGAGGGACTAGCGGGGGGTTGGAGCAGTTCTTC
CASSRGTSGGLEQFF
>TRBV30|.|17|TRBJ2-5|TRBD2
TGTGCCTGGAGTCGGGTGGGACTAGCGGGGGGACAAGAGACCCAGTACTTC
CAWSRVGLAGGQETQYF
>TRBV5-4|.|17|TRBJ1-6|.
TGTGCCAGCAGCTTGGGAGGGGGGGGCTCCTATAATTCACCCCTCCACTTT
CASSLGGGGSYNSPLHF
>TRBV9|.|19|TRBJ2-5|TRBD2
TGTGCCAGCAGCGTGGGGACTAGCGGGGGAGTCAGGCTCCAAGAGACCCAGTACTTC
CASSVGTSGGVRLQETQYF
>TRBV6-5|few|15|TRBJ1-2|.
TGTGCCAGCACGGACCTAGGGGCTTTAAACTATGGCTACACCTTC
CASTDLGALNYGYTF
>TRBV19|.|15|TRBJ1-2|.
TGTGCCAGTAGTATGACCGGGGGGATTGGCTATGGCTACACCTTC
CASSMTGGIGYGYTF
>TRBV28|.|12|TRBJ1-4|.
TGTGCCAGCAGCACAGCGGAGGGAAAACTGTTTTTT
CASSTAEGKLFF
>TRBV30|.|14|TRBJ1-2|TRBD1
TGTGCCTGGAGTTTCCCCGGGACAGGGAATGGCTACACCTTC
CAWSFPGTGNGYTF
>TRBV15|.|15|TRBJ2-1|.
TGTGCCACCAGCAGAGAATTAGACAGAAGCAATGAGCAGTTCTTC
CATSRELDRSNEQFF
>TRBV2|.|14|TRBJ1-4|TRBD1
TGTGCCAGCAGCAGACAGGGGGGAGTTGAAAAACTGTTTTTT
CASSRQGGVEKLFF
>TRBV7-8|.|16|TRBJ2-1|TRBD1
TGTGCCAGCAGCTTAGCCTGGACAGGCACCTACAATGAGCAGTTCTTC
CASSLAWTGTYNEQFF
>TRBV19|.|15|TRBJ2-2|TRBD1
TGTGCCAGTAGTTTCGGACAGGGCTACACCGGGGAGCTGTTTTTT
CASSFGQGYTGELFF
>TRBV5-1|.|16|TRBJ2-3|.
TGCGCCAGCAGCTTGGAGGAGGGGCTGTGGACAGATACGCAGTATTTT
CASSLEEGLWTDTQYF
>TRBV12-3/TRBV12-4|.|12|TRBJ2-4|.
TGTGCCAGCAGCAAAGGGGGAGTCATTCAGTACTTC
CASSKGGVIQYF
>TRBV6-5|.|15|TRBJ2-3|.
TGTGCCAGCAGTTACGGCGGGTCGCGCACAGATACGCAGTATTTT
CASSYGGSRTDTQYF
>TRBV10-1|.|13|TRBJ2-5|.
TGCGCCAGCAGCCATGGCAGGGCGAAGACCCAGTACTTC
CASSHGRAKTQYF
>TRBV28|.|18|TRBJ1-1|TRBD1
TGTGCCAGCAGTGGGGGGGCAGGGGGCATCCTCTCGGGCACTGAAGCTTTCTTT
CASSGGAGGILSGTEAFF
>TRBV7-2|.|14|TRBJ1-6|TRBD1
TGTGCCAGCAGTCTAAGACAGGGAGGATCACCCCTCCACTTT
CASSLRQGGSPLHF
>TRBV11-2|.|15|TRBJ2-3|.
TGTGCCAGCAGCTTAATGGTTTCTAGTGCAGATACGCAGTATTTT
CASSLMVSSADTQYF
>TRBV27|.|16|TRBJ1-6|TRBD1
TGTGCCAGCAGTTTGGGCTTAGGGACAGGAAATTCACCCCTCCACTTT
CASSLGLGTGNSPLHF
>TRBV7-9|.|16|TRBJ2-1|TRBD2
TGTGCCAGCAGCTCAGCCGGGACTAGAAGACTCAATGAGCAGTTCTTC
CASSSAGTRRLNEQFF
>TRBV2|.|14|TRBJ1-5|.
TGTGCCAGCAGTGAAGTCCAGGGCAATCAGCCCCAGCATTTT
CASSEVQGNQPQHF
>TRBV9|.|14|TRBJ2-5|.
TGTGCCAGCAGCGTAGCGGGGGTGGAAGAGACCCAGTACTTC
CASSVAGVEETQYF
>TRBV2|.|13|TRBJ1-5|.
TGTGCCAGCAGTTATCAGGCAGGGAAGCCCCAGCATTTT
CASSYQAGKPQHF
>TRBV5-3|.|16|TRBJ1-2|.
TGTGCCAGAAGTTCGAGGACGGGTCGGACACCCTATGGCTACACCTTC
CARSSRTGRTPYGYTF
>TRBV9|.|14|TRBJ2-2|.
TGTGCCAGCAGCGAACAACACAGGGCCGGGGAGCTGTTTTTT
CASSEQHRAGELFF
>TRBV2|few|14|TRBJ2-1|TRBD1
TGTGCCAGCAGTCCCGGACAGGGTTGGAATGAGCAGTTCTTC
CASSPGQGWNEQFF
>TRBV9|.|16|TRBJ2-3|TRBD2
TGTGCCAGCAGCGTAGGCAATAGCGGGGCCACAGATACGCAGTATTTT
CASSVGNSGATDTQYF